These T cell receptor beta chains were read from a single sample in a study of early T cells in non-severe SARS-CoV-2 infection. MiXCR was run by TCRdb on the 5' RACE reads, yielding one entry per CDR3 protein. The sample includes under 50,000 distinct CDR3 sequences, about 4% of them seen just once. The material sequenced was whole blood. These receptors were taken from an adult who was a healthcare worker with PCR-confirmed SARS-CoV-2 infection or an uninfected control (not recorded which). Both conserved end residues are part of each CDR3. D genes are given only for firm matches. For some rows the clone size is stated as once, few or many, or as a class when expanded; others skip it.

clone size,J gene,D gene,V gene,CDR3 DNA,CDR3 protein
many,TRBJ2-3,-,TRBV14,TGTGCCAGCAGCCAAGGGGGGCTCGGGACAGATACGCAGTATTTT,CASSQGGLGTDTQYF
few,TRBJ2-1,-,TRBV6-6,TGTGCCAGCAGCCCCCCTGGTGAGCCTGCCCTCAATGAGCAGTTCTTC,CASSPPGEPALNEQFF
many,TRBJ2-1,-,TRBV30,TGTGCCTGGAGTCGCGGGGGCAGGGTATTCAATGAGCAGTTCTTC,CAWSRGGRVFNEQFF
many,TRBJ1-1,-,TRBV6-1,TGTGCCAGCAGTGAGTTAAGCTACACTGAAGCTTTCTTT,CASSELSYTEAFF
many,TRBJ2-3,TRBD2,TRBV20-1,TGCAGTGCCCCACCTAGCGGGAGTTTCACAGATACGCAGTATTTT,CSAPPSGSFTDTQYF
few,TRBJ1-4,-,TRBV2,TGTGCCAGCAACCAGGAGAGAGGGGAAAAACTGTTTTTT,CASNQERGEKLFF
many,TRBJ1-1,-,TRBV2,TGTGCCAGCAGTGGGACAGCTATGAACACTGAAGCTTTCTTT,CASSGTAMNTEAFF
many,TRBJ2-1,-,TRBV15,TGTGCCACCAGCAGAGATTTCTTCCAGGGGAGGGCCAATGAGCAGTTCTTC,CATSRDFFQGRANEQFF
-,TRBJ2-1,TRBD2,TRBV29-1,TGCAGCGTTGAACCGGGGACTAGCGGAACCTACAATGAGCAGTTCTTC,CSVEPGTSGTYNEQFF
-,TRBJ2-1,TRBD2,TRBV19,TGTGCCAGTAGTACCGAGGGACTAGTTTACAATGAGCAGTTCTTC,CASSTEGLVYNEQFF
many,TRBJ1-3,-,TRBV29-1,TGCAGCGCACGATGGGGTTTTGGAAACACCATATATTTT,CSARWGFGNTIYF
-,TRBJ1-2,-,TRBV6-6,TGTGCCAGCAGAGAATCACGGGGCTATGGCTACACCTTC,CASRESRGYGYTF
many,TRBJ2-7,TRBD2,TRBV20-1,TGCAGTGCAACGGGACTAGCGGGAGGGCTGGCCTACGAGCAGTACTTC,CSATGLAGGLAYEQYF
many,TRBJ1-1,-,TRBV3-1,TGTGCCAGCAGCCAAGGCGGTATGAGCTTTTGGGACACTGAAGCTTTCTTT,CASSQGGMSFWDTEAFF
many,TRBJ2-2,-,TRBV19,TGTGCCAGTAGCGGCGGCAGGGCGACCGGGGAGCTGTTTTTT,CASSGGRATGELFF
many,TRBJ2-7,TRBD1,TRBV14,TGTGCCAGCAGCCAATCCCCCGGGACAGGGATCTCCTACGAGCAGTACTTC,CASSQSPGTGISYEQYF
many,TRBJ2-1,-,TRBV20-1,TGCAGTGCTAGAGATACAATCGGGAGCGGTTCATCCTACAATGAGCAGTTCTTC,CSARDTIGSGSSYNEQFF
many,TRBJ1-2,-,TRBV7-9,TGTGCCAGCAGCTTAGTCCAGGGTTCTTATGGCTACACCTTC,CASSLVQGSYGYTF
-,TRBJ2-1,-,TRBV5-1,TGCGCCAGCAGCCCCGATTGGTCCTCCTACAATGAGCAGTTCTTC,CASSPDWSSYNEQFF
-,TRBJ2-7,-,TRBV7-2,TGTGCCAGCAGCTTTAATAAGGGGGCCTACGAGCAGTACTTC,CASSFNKGAYEQYF
many,TRBJ1-1,-,TRBV6-4,TGTGCCAGCAGTGACGAACCCCACTCGCCAGCTTTCTTT,CASSDEPHSPAFF
many,TRBJ1-1,TRBD1,TRBV6-4,TGTGCCAGAGGGACAGGGTCGCGTGAATGGGAAGCTTTCTTT,CARGTGSREWEAFF
many,TRBJ2-2,TRBD1,TRBV27,TGTGCCAGCACCCCGTCGGGACAGGGTAACACCGGGGAGCTGTTTTTT,CASTPSGQGNTGELFF
many,TRBJ2-3,-,TRBV3-1,TGTGCCAGCAGCCCCCACACAGATACGCAGTATTTT,CASSPHTDTQYF
-,TRBJ2-2,TRBD1,TRBV25-1,TGTGCCAGCAGTCACGATTGGGGGGACGGGACAGGGAACACCGGGGAGCTGTTTTTT,CASSHDWGDGTGNTGELFF
many,TRBJ2-7,-,TRBV7-9,TGTGCCAGCAGCTTAGTAGCGGACGAGCAGTACTTC,CASSLVADEQYF
few,TRBJ2-3,-,TRBV18,TGTGCCAGCTCACCCCCGGCAGATACGCAGTATTTT,CASSPPADTQYF
few,TRBJ2-5,TRBD2,TRBV20-1,TGCAGTGCTAGTGAACTAGCGGGGGCGTTGGTCGAGACCCAGTACTTC,CSASELAGALVETQYF
many,TRBJ1-1,-,TRBV28,TGTGCCAGCAGTCTTCAGGAAGTACCGGGCACTGAAGCTTTCTTT,CASSLQEVPGTEAFF
many,TRBJ1-2,-,TRBV6-4,TGTGCCAGCAGTGAGAAGACAGTTAACCTCCCCTATGGCTACACCTTC,CASSEKTVNLPYGYTF
-,TRBJ2-3,-,TRBV9,TGTGCCAGCAGCGTAACGGGATCCGCAGATACGCAGTATTTT,CASSVTGSADTQYF
many,TRBJ2-1,-,TRBV7-9,TGTGCCAGCAGCTCCGGAACCTACAATGAGCAGTTCTTC,CASSSGTYNEQFF
many,TRBJ2-1,-,TRBV6-5,TGTGCCAGCAGTTACTCAGGCAGGGGACCATACAATGAGCAGTTCTTC,CASSYSGRGPYNEQFF
-,TRBJ1-1,-,TRBV11-2,TGTGCCAGCAGCTTAGAAGAGAACACTGAAGCTTTCTTT,CASSLEENTEAFF
many,TRBJ2-1,TRBD2,TRBV25-1,TGTGCCAGCAGTCTGGCGGGGGGAAGGAATGAGCAGTTCTTC,CASSLAGGRNEQFF
many,TRBJ1-1,-,TRBV2,TGTGCCAGCACCACGTACGGGGCTGAAGCTTTCTTT,CASTTYGAEAFF
many,TRBJ1-1,-,TRBV3-1,TGTGCCAGCAGCCAAGATAAGGCAACCAAAGCTTTCTTT,CASSQDKATKAFF
many,TRBJ2-1,TRBD2,TRBV4-1,TGCGCCAGCAGCGAAAAAGTTAGCGGGATAGTCAATGAGCAGTTCTTC,CASSEKVSGIVNEQFF
many,TRBJ2-5,-,TRBV10-2,TGCGCCAGCAGTGAGTGGGGGGAGACCCAGTACTTC,CASSEWGETQYF
many,TRBJ2-3,TRBD2,TRBV2,TGTGCCAGCAACCCGCGACTAGCGGGGGGTGTAACTAGCACAGATACGCAGTATTTT,CASNPRLAGGVTSTDTQYF
many,TRBJ2-3,TRBD2,TRBV24-1,TGTGCCACCAGTGAGAGGACTAGCGGGGGCCGCACAGATACGCAGTATTTT,CATSERTSGGRTDTQYF
many,TRBJ1-6,-,TRBV6-5,TGTGCCAGCAGTTCCAGGAGCTCCTATAATTCACCCCTCCACTTT,CASSSRSSYNSPLHF
-,TRBJ2-3,-,TRBV25-1,TGTGCCAGCAGTCCCCGTGGGCGGGAAGATACGCAGTATTTT,CASSPRGREDTQYF
many,TRBJ2-3,-,TRBV20-1,TGCAGTGCTAGAGATTTGGCGGACTCCACAGATACGCAGTATTTT,CSARDLADSTDTQYF
many,TRBJ2-1,-,TRBV20-1,TGCAGTGCTAGAGAGGGGCTTTTTCGAGGGGCTGAGCAGTTCTTC,CSAREGLFRGAEQFF